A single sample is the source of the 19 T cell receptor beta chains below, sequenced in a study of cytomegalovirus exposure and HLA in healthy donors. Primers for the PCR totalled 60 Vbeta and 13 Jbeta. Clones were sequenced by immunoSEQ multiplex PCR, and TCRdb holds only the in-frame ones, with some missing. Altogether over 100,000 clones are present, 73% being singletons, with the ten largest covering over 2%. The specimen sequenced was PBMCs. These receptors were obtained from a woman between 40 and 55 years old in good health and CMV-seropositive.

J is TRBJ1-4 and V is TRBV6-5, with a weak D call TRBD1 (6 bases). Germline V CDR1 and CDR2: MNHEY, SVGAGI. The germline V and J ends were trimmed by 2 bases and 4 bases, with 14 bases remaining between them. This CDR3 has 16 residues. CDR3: CASSYRRTAHNEKLFF. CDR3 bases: TGTGCCAGCAGTTACAGGAGGACAGCCCATAATGAAAAACTGTTTTTT.

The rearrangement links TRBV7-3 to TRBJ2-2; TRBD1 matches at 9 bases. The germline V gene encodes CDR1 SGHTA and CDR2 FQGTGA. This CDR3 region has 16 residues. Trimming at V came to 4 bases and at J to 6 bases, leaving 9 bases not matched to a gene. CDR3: CASSSTGTGTAGELFF. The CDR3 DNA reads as TGTGCCAGCAGCTCAACCGGGACAGGGACGGCCGGGGAGCTGTTTTTT.

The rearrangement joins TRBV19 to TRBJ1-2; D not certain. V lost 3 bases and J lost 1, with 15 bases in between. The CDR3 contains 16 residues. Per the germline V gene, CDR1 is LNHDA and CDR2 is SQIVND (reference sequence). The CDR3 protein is CASSIRQGLLNYGYTF. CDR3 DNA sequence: TGTGCCAGTAGTATTCGACAAGGTCTGCTTAACTATGGCTACACCTTC.

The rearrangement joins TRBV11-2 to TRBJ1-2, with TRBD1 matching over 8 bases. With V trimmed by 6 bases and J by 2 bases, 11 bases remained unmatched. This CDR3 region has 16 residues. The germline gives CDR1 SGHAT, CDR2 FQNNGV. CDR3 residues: CASRRTGRGRNYGYTF. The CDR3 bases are TGTGCCAGCAGAAGGACAGGGAGAGGGAGGAACTATGGCTACACCTTC.

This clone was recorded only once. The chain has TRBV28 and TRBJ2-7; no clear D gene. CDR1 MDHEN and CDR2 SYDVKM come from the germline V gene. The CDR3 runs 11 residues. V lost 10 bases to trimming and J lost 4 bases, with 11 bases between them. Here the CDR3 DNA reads TGTGCCACTAGAAAGATATACGAGCAGTACTTC. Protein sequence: CATRKIYEQYF.

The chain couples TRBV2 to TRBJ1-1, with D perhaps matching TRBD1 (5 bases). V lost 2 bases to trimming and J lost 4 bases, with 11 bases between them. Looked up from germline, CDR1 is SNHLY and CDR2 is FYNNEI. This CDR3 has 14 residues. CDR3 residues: CASSENSRVTEAFF. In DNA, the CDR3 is TGTGCCAGCAGTGAAAATTCCAGGGTCACTGAAGCTTTCTTT.

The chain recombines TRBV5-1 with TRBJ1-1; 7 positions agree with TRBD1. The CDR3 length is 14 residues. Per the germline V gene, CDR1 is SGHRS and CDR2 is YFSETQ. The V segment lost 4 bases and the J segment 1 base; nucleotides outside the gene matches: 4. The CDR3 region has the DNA TGCGCCAGCAGCCCCCGGACAGGGAACACTGAAGCTTTCTTT. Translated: CASSPRTGNTEAFF.

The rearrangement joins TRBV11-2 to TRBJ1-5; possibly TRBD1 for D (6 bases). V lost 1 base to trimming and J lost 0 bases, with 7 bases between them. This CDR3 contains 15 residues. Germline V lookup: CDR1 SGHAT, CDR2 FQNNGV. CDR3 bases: TGTGCCAGCAGCTTAGTGACAGGTAGCAATCAGCCCCAGCATTTT. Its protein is CASSLVTGSNQPQHF.

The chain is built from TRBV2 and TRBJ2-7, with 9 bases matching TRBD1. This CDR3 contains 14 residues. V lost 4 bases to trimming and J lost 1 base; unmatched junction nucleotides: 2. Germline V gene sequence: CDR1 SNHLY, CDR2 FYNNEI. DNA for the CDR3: TGTGCCAGCAGTGCCGGGACAGGGTCCTACGAGCAGTACTTC. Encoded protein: CASSAGTGSYEQYF.

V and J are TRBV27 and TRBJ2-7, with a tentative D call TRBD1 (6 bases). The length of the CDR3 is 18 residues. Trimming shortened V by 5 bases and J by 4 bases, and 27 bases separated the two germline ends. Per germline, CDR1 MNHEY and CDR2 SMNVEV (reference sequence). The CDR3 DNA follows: TGTGCCAGCAGTCTCATTATAGGGGGTAGCCGAGGGGTATACGAGCAGTACTTC. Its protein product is CASSLIIGGSRGVYEQYF.

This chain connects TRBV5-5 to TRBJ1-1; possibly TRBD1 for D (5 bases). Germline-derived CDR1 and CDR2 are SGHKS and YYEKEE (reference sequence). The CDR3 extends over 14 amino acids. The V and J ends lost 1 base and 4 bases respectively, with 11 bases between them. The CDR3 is CASSLKGLGTEAFF. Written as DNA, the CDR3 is TGTGCCAGCAGCTTGAAGGGGCTGGGCACTGAAGCTTTCTTT.

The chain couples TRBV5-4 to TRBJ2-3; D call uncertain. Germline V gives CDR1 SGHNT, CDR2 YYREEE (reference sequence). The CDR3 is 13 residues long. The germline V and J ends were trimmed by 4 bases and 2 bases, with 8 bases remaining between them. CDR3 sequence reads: CASSLEYTDTQYF. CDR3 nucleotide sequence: TGTGCCAGCAGCCTGGAATACACAGATACGCAGTATTTT.

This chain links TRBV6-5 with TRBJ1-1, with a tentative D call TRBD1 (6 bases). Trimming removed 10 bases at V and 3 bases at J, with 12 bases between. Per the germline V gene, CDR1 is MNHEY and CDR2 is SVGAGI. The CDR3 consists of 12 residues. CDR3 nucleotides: TGTGCCAACCAGGGGCTAGACACTGAAGCTTTCTTT. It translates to CANQGLDTEAFF.

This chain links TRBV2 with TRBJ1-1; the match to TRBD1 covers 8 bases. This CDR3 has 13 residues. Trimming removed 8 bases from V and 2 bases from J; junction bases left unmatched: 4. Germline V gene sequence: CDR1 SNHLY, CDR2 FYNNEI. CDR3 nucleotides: TGTGCCAGCCTGGGACAGGCCAACACTGAAGCTTTCTTT. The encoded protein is CASLGQANTEAFF.

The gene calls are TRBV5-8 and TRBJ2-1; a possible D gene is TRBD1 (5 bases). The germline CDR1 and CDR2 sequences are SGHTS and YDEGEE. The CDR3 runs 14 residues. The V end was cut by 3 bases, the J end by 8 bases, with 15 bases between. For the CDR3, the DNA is TGTGCCAGCAGCTACCTCAGCGTAGGGGATGAGCAGTTCTTC. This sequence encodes CASSYLSVGDEQFF.

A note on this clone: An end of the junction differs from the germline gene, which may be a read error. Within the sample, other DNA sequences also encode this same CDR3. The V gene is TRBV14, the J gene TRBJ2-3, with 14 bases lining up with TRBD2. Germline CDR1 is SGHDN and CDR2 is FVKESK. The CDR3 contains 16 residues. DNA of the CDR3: TGTGCCAGTAGCCAAGGGACTAGCGGGGGCCCAGATACGCAGTATTTT. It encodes CASSQGTSGGPDTQYF.

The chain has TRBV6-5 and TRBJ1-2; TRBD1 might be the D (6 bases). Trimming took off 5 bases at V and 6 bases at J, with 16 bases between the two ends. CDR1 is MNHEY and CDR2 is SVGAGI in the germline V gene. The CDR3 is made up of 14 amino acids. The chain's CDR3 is CASSGIGGADGYTF. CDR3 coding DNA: TGTGCCAGCAGTGGAATCGGGGGGGCGGATGGCTACACCTTC.

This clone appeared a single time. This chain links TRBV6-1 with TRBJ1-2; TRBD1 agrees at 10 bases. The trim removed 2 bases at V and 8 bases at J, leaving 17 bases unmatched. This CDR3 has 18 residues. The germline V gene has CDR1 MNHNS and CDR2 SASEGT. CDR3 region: CASSESQFVTGGSRGYTF. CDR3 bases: TGTGCCAGCAGTGAAAGCCAGTTCGTGACAGGGGGCAGTAGGGGCTACACCTTC.

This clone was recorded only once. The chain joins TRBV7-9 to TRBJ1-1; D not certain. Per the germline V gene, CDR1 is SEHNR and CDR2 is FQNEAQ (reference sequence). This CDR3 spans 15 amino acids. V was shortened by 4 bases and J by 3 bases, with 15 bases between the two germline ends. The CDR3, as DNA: TGTGCCAGCAGCTCAGACGGCAGGTGGGACACTGAAGCTTTCTTT. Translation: CASSSDGRWDTEAFF.